This T cell receptor (beta chain) was documented in a study of regulatory T cells in long-lasting Graves disease. Time point meaning: persistent/refractory GD, antithyroid drugs over 5 years with positive TRAb. Isolated PBMC RNA provided the starting material for the TCR library. This clonotype was detected many times. The germline V gene encodes CDR1 SGHTA and CDR2 FQGNSA. The length of the CDR3 is 13 residues. V lost 5 bases and J lost 7; bases outside the gene matches: 6. Libraries of TCR beta came from iRepertoire HTBI primers plus Arm-PCR of CDR3 regions. TCRdb processed the multiplex PCR reads anew with MiXCR; each CDR3 protein has one entry. Among 390,000 or so distinct CDR3 sequences listed, around 23% were seen once.

The source of this sequence is a woman between 40 and 50 years old with Graves disease. The chain joins TRBV7-2 to TRBJ1-1; TRBD1 matches at 8 bases. The sample here was peripheral blood mononuclear cells (PBMCs), taken when the disease was refractory, from a patient treated with antithyroid drugs. The CDR3 DNA follows: TGTGCCAGCAGCACGCAACAGGGGGTTGAAGCTTTCTTT. It translates to CASSTQQGVEAFF.